The 15 T cell receptor beta chains listed next were all sequenced from one sample in a study of shared clonotypes between healthy human individuals. Some clones are missing from TCRdb's copy, which holds only in-frame ones; the method was immunoSEQ multiplex PCR. The table includes 740,000 or so clones, around three quarters detected once. Sequenced sample: memory CD4+ T cells sorted from blood. Subset here: CD45RA-negative fraction. These receptors originate from a woman younger than 45 in good health.

The V and J genes are TRBV30 and TRBJ1-3; a weak D match, TRBD1 (5 bases). The ends were cut back, 3 bases at V and 4 bases at J, with 10 bases in the middle. The CDR3 covers 13 residues. Looked up from germline, CDR1 is GTSNPN and CDR2 is SVGIG (reference sequence). The CDR3: CAWRMRQGNTIYF. The CDR3 DNA is TGTGCCTGGAGGATGAGACAGGGAAACACCATATATTTT. Supplemented by reference TRBV30 and TRBJ1-3, the full variable domain reads SQTIHQWPATLVQPVGSPLSLECTVEGTSNPNLYWYRQAAGRGLQLLFYSVGIGQISSEVPQNLSASRPQDRQFILSSKKLLLSDSGFYLCAWRMRQGNTIYFGEGSWLTVV.

This rearrangement joins TRBV29-1 to TRBJ2-7; 9 bases agree with TRBD1. Per the germline V gene, CDR1 is SQVTM and CDR2 is ANQGSEA. The CDR3 spans 15 residues. The ends lost 4 bases at V and 5 bases at J; junction bases unmatched: 12. CDR3 nucleotide sequence: TGCAGCGTTGGAACCCCGGGACAGGGAACCCACGAGCAGTACTTC. The encoded protein is CSVGTPGQGTHEQYF.

The chain combines TRBV4-1 with TRBJ2-2; tentatively, D is TRBD1 (6 bases). The CDR3 extends over 15 amino acids. Germline CDR1 and CDR2: MGHRA and YSYEKL. Trimming left V 3 bases short and J 3 bases short, with 11 bases between. CDR3 sequence: CASSHLGQYTGELFF. The CDR3 nucleotides are TGCGCCAGCAGCCACCTTGGACAGTACACCGGGGAGCTGTTTTTT.

V usage is TRBV11-2 and J usage is TRBJ2-5; D is perhaps TRBD1 or TRBD2 (5 bases each). Germline V gene sequence: CDR1 SGHAT, CDR2 FQNNGV. The CDR3 covers 16 residues. The germline V and J ends were trimmed by 0 bases and 5 bases, with 16 bases remaining between them. The CDR3 sequence: CASSLDLGRPVETQYF. CDR3 sequence (DNA): TGTGCCAGCAGCTTAGATCTGGGACGCCCGGTGGAGACCCAGTACTTC.

Worth noting for this clone: The same CDR3 can be traced to other DNA sequences in this sample. This chain connects TRBV29-1 to TRBJ2-5; 7 bases are shared with TRBD1. The germline V gene has CDR1 SQVTM and CDR2 ANQGSEA. CDR3 length: 12 amino acids. Unmatched junction bases numbered 4, after V lost 5 bases and J lost 4 bases. CDR3 sequence: CSVRTGVETQYF. Written as DNA, the CDR3 is TGCAGCGTTCGAACAGGGGTAGAGACCCAGTACTTC.

The chain combines TRBV28 with TRBJ1-5, with 9 bases aligning to TRBD1. Germline V CDR1 and CDR2: MDHEN, SYDVKM. J was trimmed by 3 bases and V by 5 bases; bases with no gene match: 5. The CDR3 is made up of 15 amino acids. The CDR3 spells CASSLGTGFNQPQHF. The CDR3 DNA is TGTGCCAGCAGTCTCGGGACAGGGTTCAATCAGCCCCAGCATTTT. Together with reference TRBV28 and TRBJ1-5, the CDR3 gives the full variable domain: DVKVTQSSRYLVKRTGEKVFLECVQDMDHENMFWYRQDPGLGLRLIYFSYDVKMKEKGDIPEGYSVSREKKERFSLILESASTNQTSMYLCASSLGTGFNQPQHFGDGTRLSIL.

This clone appeared once. J is TRBJ2-7 and V is TRBV4-2; 10 nucleotides agree with TRBD2. V was pared by 4 bases and J by 0 bases, with 6 bases of the junction left unmatched. The CDR3 is made up of 16 amino acids. CDR1 and CDR2 from the germline V gene are LGHNA and YNFKEQ. The chain's CDR3 is CASSRETSGSSYEQYF. In DNA, the CDR3 is TGTGCCAGCAGCCGAGAGACTAGCGGGTCCTCCTACGAGCAGTACTTC.

The V call is TRBV7-6, the J call TRBJ2-1; D not certain. Germline CDR1 is SGHVS and CDR2 is FNYEAQ. Trimming removed 3 bases at V and 8 bases at J, with 8 bases between. The CDR3 length is 12 residues. The CDR3 spells CASSFGMDEQFF. The CDR3, as DNA: TGTGCCAGCAGCTTTGGTATGGATGAGCAGTTCTTC.

This chain joins TRBV11-3 and TRBJ2-1; D is uncertain. The CDR3 has 12 amino acids. The V end lost 1 base, the J end lost 8 bases, and 6 bases lay between the germline ends. Germline CDR1 is SGHNT and CDR2 is YENEEA. CDR3 region: CASSLGRDEQFF. CDR3 nucleotide sequence: TGTGCCAGCAGCTTAGGAAGGGATGAGCAGTTCTTC.

This rearrangement joins TRBV4-2 to TRBJ2-1, with 12 bases identical to TRBD2. This CDR3 contains 17 residues. V lost 2 bases and J lost 8; bases outside the gene matches: 10. The V gene's germline CDR1 is LGHNA and CDR2 YNFKEQ. This CDR3 reads CASSQRASGRASDEQFF. CDR3 DNA sequence: TGTGCCAGCAGCCAAAGGGCTAGCGGGAGGGCTAGCGATGAGCAGTTCTTC.

The CDR3 nucleotides are TGTGCCACCAGCAGAGATTTGCAAGCCGGGGAGACCCAGTACTTC. Amino acid sequence: CATSRDLQAGETQYF. The chain combines TRBV15 with TRBJ2-5, with D hard to call. The germline V and J ends were trimmed by 0 bases and 5 bases, with 13 bases remaining between them. CDR1 is LNHNV and CDR2 is YYDKDF in the germline V gene (reference sequence). The CDR3 contains 15 residues.

The V gene is TRBV19, the J gene TRBJ2-7; TRBD2 matches at 9 bases. The CDR3 covers 14 residues. CDR1 and CDR2 from the germline V gene are LNHDA and SQIVND (reference sequence). V gave up 3 bases and J gave up 3 bases; unmatched junction bases: 3. The CDR3 protein is CASSILAGDYEQYF. The CDR3 nucleotides are TGTGCCAGTAGTATTTTAGCGGGAGACTACGAGCAGTACTTC.

As regards this clone: Other DNA sequences in the same sample also yield this CDR3. This chain links TRBV20-1 with TRBJ2-5, with D perhaps assigned TRBD1 or TRBD2 (5 bases each). CDR1 and CDR2 from the germline V gene are DFQATT and SNEGSKA (reference sequence). Trimming removed 8 bases from V and 5 bases from J, with 12 bases in between. The CDR3 covers 11 residues. The CDR3 DNA reads as TGCAGTTCGGGGCCCCGCGAGACCCAGTACTTC. Its translation: CSSGPRETQYF.

The chain uses TRBV11-2 and TRBJ2-1; TRBD1 agrees at 7 bases. The CDR3 is 15 residues long. With V trimmed by 3 bases and J by 0 bases, 2 bases remained unmatched. Germline V gene sequence: CDR1 SGHAT, CDR2 FQNNGV. The CDR3 region is CASSFHRGSYNEQFF. The CDR3 bases are TGTGCCAGCAGCTTCCACAGGGGCTCCTACAATGAGCAGTTCTTC. The full variable domain, its missing parts supplied by reference TRBV11-2 and TRBJ2-1, is EAGVAQSPRYKIIEKRQSVAFWCNPISGHATLYWYQQILGQGPKLLIQFQNNGVVDDSQLPKDRFSAERLKGVDSTLKIQPAKLEDSAVYLCASSFHRGSYNEQFFGPGTRLTVL.

The CDR3: CASSFSREGYEQYF. CDR3 sequence (DNA): TGCGCCAGCAGCTTTAGCCGGGAAGGATACGAGCAGTACTTC. The V gene is TRBV5-1, the J gene TRBJ2-7, with D maybe TRBD2 (5 bases). The CDR3 has 14 amino acids. Between the trimmed V and J ends, which lost 2 bases and 4 bases, there was a span of 13 bases. The germline gives CDR1 SGHRS, CDR2 YFSETQ.